Listed here are 4 T cell receptor beta chains from one sample, sequenced in a study of spatial heterogeneity in lung cancer. MiXCR, run by TCRdb on the 5' RACE reads, gives a single entry per CDR3 protein. Among roughly 40,000 distinct CDR3 sequences, about 6.7% were seen once, and the ten largest hold about 39%. Sample time point: sample taken at primary tumor resection. The study sequenced unsorted whole RNA from tumor, nontumor lung or frozen PBMC. The source material was PBMCs, sampled at surgery. These TCRs come from a female donor with early-stage non-small cell lung cancer.

In this sample, this clonotype turned up many times. The V gene is TRBV4-3, the J gene TRBJ1-2; TRBD1 agrees at 7 bases. Looked up from germline, CDR1 is LGHNA and CDR2 is YSLEER. V lost 9 bases, J lost 8 bases, and 6 bases stayed unmatched. The CDR3 is 11 residues long. The CDR3 loop reads CARGGTVGYTF. The CDR3 bases are TGCGCCAGAGGAGGGACAGTGGGCTACACCTTC.

This clonotype came up many times. V usage is TRBV24-1 and J usage is TRBJ1-4; D ambiguous. The CDR3 has 15 amino acids. Germline V lookup: CDR1 KGHDR, CDR2 SFDVKD. Trimming stripped 0 bases from V and 5 bases from J, with 9 bases between. CDR3 sequence: CATSDLRQPNEKLFF. The DNA of the CDR3 is TGTGCCACCAGTGATTTGCGTCAACCAAATGAAAAACTGTTTTTT.

This clonotype was counted many times. The chain combines TRBV5-1 with TRBJ2-7; D not resolved. The CDR3 covers 13 residues. Germline-derived CDR1 and CDR2 are SGHRS and YFSETQ. Trimming stripped 4 bases from V and 3 bases from J, with 11 bases between. The chain's CDR3 is CASSIDDFYEQYF. Written as DNA, the CDR3 is TGCGCCAGCAGCATTGACGACTTCTACGAGCAGTACTTC.

The chain couples TRBV11-2 to TRBJ2-1, with D perhaps TRBD2 (5 bases). Germline CDR1 reads SGHAT; CDR2 reads FQNNGV. The CDR3 contains 11 residues. V lost 4 bases and J lost 12, with 10 bases in between. This chain's CDR3 is CASSSGIGQFF. The DNA for the CDR3 is TGTGCCAGCAGCTCCGGGATCGGGCAGTTCTTC.